What follows describes a single T cell receptor beta chain. In this sample, this clone turned up a few times. What antigen it recognizes has not been identified. No quality values exist for individual bases; no much larger clone is one base distant. This sample is part of a study of blood T cell repertoires in COVID-19 (dated by TCRdb to 2020 to 2022). In terms of the full investigation: Samples from collaborators originated in the United States, Italy and Spain and spanned both the acute and convalescent phases of COVID-19. The prospective study material was composed of cDNA or gDNA derived from T cells, B-cell-depleted T cells, or PBMCs. Subjects who had been exposed to COVID-19, were actively infected with it, or had recovered from it provided the deeply sampled blood TCRbeta repertoires that made up the dataset. The repertoires were made available in a free public database intended to serve as a resource for research on the immune response to SARS-CoV-2. Samples were obtained from the ongoing ImmuneRACE study (first 160 participants) and from over 1,000 subjects provided by 6 global collaborators. A de-identified subject ID, COVID-19 status, age in years and sex were almost always included in the sample metadata. Where available, HLA class I and class II types were taken from metadata supplied by the sample provider and were not determined by assay-based typing.

In the prospective study, participants were about 18 to 95 years old, resided in fewer than 25 geographic areas of the United States, and were enrolled through a virtual design. In the prospective study, participants were assigned to cohorts based on the clinical history participants reported in a screening survey and a study questionnaire. In the prospective study, mobile phlebotomists collected whole blood, serum and a nasopharyngeal or oropharyngeal swab from each participant. Over a roughly two-month period, participants in the prospective study had the option of providing additional blood draws and questionnaires. Before DNA extraction, blood samples from the prospective study were shipped at room temperature or frozen. CDR1 and CDR2 are read off the germline V gene (reference sequence) as SGHKS and YYEKEE. The CDR3 sequence holds 12 residues, the cysteine and phenylalanine included. CDR3 DNA is the only sequence kept; it has 36 bases, read in frame from the first base. V loses 7 bases of germline sequence and J loses 5 bases, and the interval between the two ends is 13 bases.

TCRbeta CDR3 regions were amplified from genomic DNA by means of the immunoSEQ Assay, a bias-controlled multiplex PCR. Concerning the study's data processing: The number of nucleated cells in each sample was estimated from the amplification of reference gene primers within the assay. To quantify the absolute abundance of each unique TCRbeta CDR3 rearrangement, sequence reads were collapsed and filtered. For each sample, productive Simpson clonality was calculated by taking the square root of Simpson's diversity index across productive rearrangements. In TCRdb, the immuneACCESS table is reduced to in-frame sequences with V and J assigned. These tables do not hold every clone; where another copy was compared, an unresolved V gene accounts for under half, and the others remain unexplained. V and J calls and clone size are given by that table; D and trimming were obtained from the DNA. The sample table contains about 270,000 clones; only one count was recorded for approximately 91% of them. The ten most abundant clones make up about 2.3% of the sample.

Study-level results and caveats: How much clinical and demographic metadata was included differed by source and by participant, and the metadata was provided uncurated.

Recombination joined TRBV5-5 with TRBJ2-7; D gene: possibly TRBD2, on 5 matching bases. Sequencing input: PBMCs or T cells enriched from blood (not recorded which). The receptor's source is a woman aged 40 to 55 with acute COVID-19. CDR3 loop: CASGTEGDEQYF. Read as DNA, the sequence is TGTGCCAGCGGAACCGAGGGCGACGAGCAGTACTTC.